The clone carrying this TCR beta chain was seen more than once but under ten times. This CDR3 has 15 residues. The V gene lost 0 bases and the J gene lost 0 bases, with 8 bases spanning the gap. Germline V lookup: CDR1 SQVTM, CDR2 ANQGSEA. These data are taken from a study of CD8+ T cells in alopecia areata. RNA was isolated and reverse transcribed to cDNA, the sequencing template. TCRdb's copy holds only in-frame clones and misses some; the assay was immunoSEQ multiplex PCR. The data contain about 74,000 clones, over 25% of them singletons. Treatment reported: oral pan-JAK inhibitor, 5-10 mg twice daily.

This material consisted of CD8+ T cells sorted from blood, taken at week 4, from a patient treated with tofacitinib. The rearrangement uses TRBV29-1 and TRBJ2-2; D is unresolved. The TCR comes from a human donor with alopecia areata. As DNA, the CDR3 is TGCAGCGTTGAAGATAAAGGCACGAACACCGGGGAGCTGTTTTTT. Translated, it gives CSVEDKGTNTGELFF.